These 10 T cell receptor beta chains were all obtained from the same sample, sequenced in a study of CD8 T cells in ankylosing spondylitis. One entry per CDR3 protein results from TCRdb running MiXCR on the 5' RACE reads. Of approximately 150,000 distinct CDR3 sequences listed, under 35% are singletons. Material for sequencing was synovial fluid, either unsorted or a sorted T cell fraction (not recorded which). The receptors come from a male donor with ankylosing spondylitis.

V usage is TRBV20-1 and J usage is TRBJ1-1; 9 nucleotides match TRBD1. V was pared by 3 bases and J by 1 base, with 18 bases of the junction left unmatched. The CDR3 totals 19 residues. Germline V lookup: CDR1 DFQATT, CDR2 SNEGSKA (reference sequence). The CDR3 DNA reads TGCAGTGCTAGCACCCCTGTGGGACAGGGAGTCAGGGGGAACACTGAAGCTTTCTTT. Translated, it gives CSASTPVGQGVRGNTEAFF.

This clonotype was observed once. The V and J genes are TRBV12-3 or TRBV12-4 and TRBJ2-3; D is perhaps TRBD1 or TRBD2 (6 bases each). The V gene lost 3 bases and the J gene lost 5 bases, with 15 bases spanning the gap. The CDR3 has 15 amino acids. CDR3 sequence: CASSFLGGRGDTQYF. The DNA for the CDR3 is TGTGCCAGCAGTTTCCTAGGGGGGCGGGGAGATACGCAGTATTTT.

Only a few counts were recorded for this clonotype. The chain links TRBV20-1 to TRBJ1-2; TRBD1 aligns across 9 bases. With 5 bases clipped from V and 0 bases from J, the junction kept 10 bases outside the gene matches. The V gene's germline CDR1 is DFQATT and CDR2 SNEGSKA (reference sequence). The CDR3 loop spans 16 amino acids. CDR3 residues: CSAVPGQGSANYGYTF. The DNA of the CDR3 is TGCAGTGCTGTACCGGGACAGGGTTCAGCTAACTATGGCTACACCTTC.

Many counts were recorded for this clonotype. The J gene is TRBJ1-5, the V gene TRBV3-1; D is unresolved. Germline values: CDR1 LGHDT, CDR2 YNNKEL (reference sequence). There are 15 residues in the CDR3. Between the trimmed V and J ends, which lost 2 bases and 3 bases, there was a span of 11 bases. The CDR3 DNA follows: TGTGCCAGCAGCCAATCAAACGGTAACAATCAGCCCCAGCATTTT. As protein: CASSQSNGNNQPQHF.

V and J are TRBV14 and TRBJ1-2, with D possibly matching TRBD1 (5 bases). CDR1 is SGHDN, CDR2 FVKESK, per germline. This CDR3 is 14 amino acids long. V lost 1 base and J lost 4, with 10 bases in between. The DNA for the CDR3 is TGTGCCAGCAGCCAAGCCGGGACTGTCTATGGCTACACCTTC. It codes for CASSQAGTVYGYTF.

This clonotype has only a few counts. The chain recombines TRBV7-9 with TRBJ1-1; maybe TRBD1 (6 bases). The CDR3 contains 14 residues. The germline gives CDR1 SEHNR, CDR2 FQNEAQ (reference sequence). Trimming stripped 4 bases from V and 2 bases from J, with 11 bases between. CDR3 region: CASSSHRDNTEAFF. CDR3 sequence (DNA): TGTGCCAGCAGCTCCCACAGGGACAACACTGAAGCTTTCTTT. The full variable domain, completed using reference TRBV7-9 and TRBJ1-1, is DTGVSQNPRHKITKRGQNVTFRCDPISEHNRLYWYRQTLGQGPEFLTYFQNEAQLEKSRLLSDRFSAERPKGSFSTLEIQRTEQGDSAMYLCASSSHRDNTEAFFGQGTRLTVV.

The chain couples TRBV29-1 to TRBJ1-2; unclear D gene. The CDR3 has 11 amino acids. V lost 4 bases and J lost 3, with 6 bases in between. Germline V gives CDR1 SQVTM, CDR2 ANQGSEA. This chain's CDR3 is CSVVEDYGYTF. Here the CDR3 DNA reads TGCAGCGTTGTAGAGGACTATGGCTACACCTTC.

This clonotype was counted ten times or more. The rearrangement links TRBV7-9 to TRBJ2-1; a weak D match, TRBD2 (6 bases). Germline V gene sequence: CDR1 SEHNR, CDR2 FQNEAQ (reference sequence). The V end lost 4 bases, the J end lost 3 bases, and 13 bases lay between the germline ends. The CDR3 consists of 15 residues. The CDR3 spells CASSSRGGDYNEQFF. For the CDR3, the DNA is TGTGCCAGCAGCTCTCGGGGCGGGGACTACAATGAGCAGTTCTTC.

This clonotype was detected a few times. This chain links TRBV27 with TRBJ2-7; 10 positions agree with TRBD2. This CDR3 has 14 amino acids. The germline V gene encodes CDR1 MNHEY and CDR2 SMNVEV (reference sequence). V lost 4 bases and J lost 4; bases outside the gene matches: 4. The CDR3: CASSSHSGRYEQYF. DNA for the CDR3: TGTGCCAGCAGTTCGCATAGCGGGAGGTACGAGCAGTACTTC.

The V call is TRBV6-1, the J call TRBJ1-2, with D tentatively TRBD1 (6 bases). The CDR3 is 16 amino acids. V was pared by 6 bases and J by 6 bases, with 23 bases between. CDR1 MNHNS and CDR2 SASEGT come from the germline V gene. The CDR3 DNA reads as TGTGCCAGCAGCCGGGACACTAAAAAGGCGTCCGATGGCTACACCTTC. Its translation: CASSRDTKKASDGYTF.